This T cell receptor beta chain came from a study of blood T cells in healthy people across ages (dated by TCRdb to the mid-2010s). Study-level background: In model experiments, template switching captured about one uniquely barcoded TCR beta cDNA molecule for every two T cells. Using the same blood draw, the study looked at two additional independent replicas of 1 million unique cDNA reads for two donors, one aged 18 to 30 and the other aged 80 or older. The study measured age-related changes in TCR beta repertoire diversity using deep sequencing normalized with unique cDNA molecular identifiers. Donors of different ages were randomly distributed across sequencing lanes to avoid experimental bias. The donors were divided into four age groups: young (average around 15 years), middle-aged (about 40), aged (about 60) and long-lived (more than 75). What the authors observed across the whole study: Compared with the aged group, the long-lived group had more naive CD4+ T cells, fewer expanded clones and increased TCR diversity, a pattern suggesting age selection. Estimates of total diversity based on one million sequenced T cells were considered lower bounds and underestimates. Bulk unsorted PBMC profiling prevented conclusive comparison of naive and antigen-experienced compartments. Observed TCR beta diversity correlated strongly with the percentage of naive T cells measured by flow cytometry. Because donor CMV infection status was unknown, age-related changes in expanded clonotypes were potentially confounded. As age increased, observed TCR beta diversity per million T cells dropped in a roughly linear way, and a significant reduction was already evident by age about 40.

Library preparation used 5' RACE. The run used an Illumina HiSeq 2500. The second PCR ran for about 6 to 12 cycles and used a J-beta primer mix along with a sample-barcoded 5' primer. Each TCR beta cDNA molecule received a unique molecular identifier from a template-switch 5' adaptor carrying 12 random nucleotides. Each sample yielded at least 3 million CDR3-containing paired-end reads. The Mint cDNA synthesis kit, primed by a TRBC-specific oligonucleotide, was used to synthesize first-strand cDNA from all RNA. Following uracil-DNA glycosylase treatment, all cDNA underwent a first 18-cycle PCR with the universal primers M1SS and BC2_uni_R. On the study's bioinformatics: Each sample was normalized by randomly selecting 1 million high-quality reads, each carrying a distinct molecular identifier. Reads sharing molecular identifiers were discarded rather than binned into consensus sequences. CDR3 identification, clonotype clustering and error correction used MiTCR with a Q25 quality threshold and the strictest error-elimination algorithm. A nonparametric unseen species model with Euler transformation was used to estimate lower-bound total TCR beta diversity. The public reads were reprocessed in TCRdb via fastp at Q25 and MiXCR, keeping in-frame beta chains. Each entry is one CDR3 protein sequence, shown with its most common DNA and genes. The V and J calls, along with clone size, are taken from TCRdb and not from the paper's own processing. The sample table shows 1.5 million to 2 million distinct CDR3 sequences, and approximately 28% are seen once. 6.5% to 8.5% of the sample rests with the top ten.

This clonotype has just a few counts. Its antigen is not yet known. Base qualities are not at hand, and no much larger clone is one base apart. Counted from cysteine to phenylalanine, this CDR3 has 13 amino acids. Just the 39-base CDR3 DNA is kept, in frame starting at base 1. CDR1 and CDR2 were assigned from the germline V gene as SGHRS and YFSETQ. V is pared back by 0 bases and J by 8 bases, with 9 bases lying between the germline termini. Donors were 35 to 40 systemically healthy Caucasian individuals from Russia aged roughly 6 to 90 years. Each donor gave 9 to 10 milliliters of peripheral blood, collected into EDTA-treated Vacutainer tubes. Ficoll-Paque density-gradient centrifugation was used to isolate PBMCs, with at least 7 million per sample. Total RNA was extracted from PBMCs with Trizol reagent, with at least 6 micrograms obtained per sample. For every donor, flow cytometry on a PBMC aliquot measured the percentage of naive CD45RAhigh/CD27high T cells.

This receptor was obtained from a woman aged 25 to 39 in good health. Recombination linked TRBV5-1 to TRBJ2-1; there is no confident call for the D gene. Sequencing was done on a sample of blood. The CDR3 reads CASSLGLSYEQFF. The sequenced DNA: TGCGCCAGCAGCTTGGGGCTTTCATATGAGCAGTTCTTC.